Following are 28 T cell receptor beta chains from one sample sequenced in a study of shared clonotypes between healthy human individuals. CD45RO negativity and positive selection for CCR7 defined naive CD8 cells, a population that excluded terminally differentiated effector memory CD45RA+ cells. Clones were sequenced by immunoSEQ multiplex PCR, and TCRdb holds only the in-frame ones, with some missing. The table includes 660,000 or so clones, roughly 95% detected once. The sample consisted of naive CD8+ T cells sorted from blood. These receptors were taken from a woman in her 30s in good health.

This clone has a single count. The chain recombines TRBV4-1 with TRBJ1-5, with unresolved D. V was pared by 1 base and J by 8 bases, with 12 bases between. The V gene's germline CDR1 is MGHRA and CDR2 YSYEKL. This CDR3 contains 14 residues. In DNA form, the CDR3 reads TGCGCCAGCAGCCAAGTCGTCGCCGAGGAGCCCCAGCATTTT. Its translation is CASSQVVAEEPQHF.

V gene TRBV5-5 combines with J gene TRBJ2-7; D ambiguous. Germline V gene lookup returns CDR1 SGHKS and CDR2 YYEKEE (reference sequence). Deletions cut 3 bases from V and 0 bases from J, with 10 bases between. This CDR3 has 14 residues. CDR3 residues: CASSSSLFSYEQYF. CDR3 in DNA: TGTGCCAGCAGCTCGAGTCTCTTCTCCTACGAGCAGTACTTC.

V gene TRBV19 combines with J gene TRBJ1-5; D remains ambiguous. Germline V CDR1 and CDR2: LNHDA, SQIVND (reference sequence). V was clipped by 5 bases and J by 2 bases, with 13 bases between them. The CDR3 extends over 15 amino acids. The CDR3 DNA reads TGTGCCAGTAGTCCCCCGGTCTTGGGCAATCAGCCCCAGCATTTT. Amino acids: CASSPPVLGNQPQHF.

The gene calls are TRBV19 and TRBJ2-3; TRBD2 matches 11 bases. V shed 5 bases and J 8 bases; nucleotides not matched to a gene: 6. CDR1 and CDR2 from the germline V gene are LNHDA and SQIVND (reference sequence). The CDR3 loop spans 14 amino acids. CDR3 DNA sequence: TGTGCCAGTAGTCCGGTAGCGGGAGGGGCTACGCAGTATTTT. Translation: CASSPVAGGATQYF.

This clone is a singleton in its sample. The gene calls are TRBV4-2 and TRBJ2-7; D possibly uses TRBD1 or TRBD2 (5 bases each). CDR1 is LGHNA, CDR2 YNFKEQ, per germline. V lost 0 bases and J 4 bases, leaving 7 bases between the germline ends. There are 13 residues in the CDR3. CDR3 loop: CASSQDGGYEQYF. Here the CDR3 DNA reads TGTGCCAGCAGCCAAGATGGGGGTTACGAGCAGTACTTC.

As for this clone: Other DNA sequences of this sample code for an identical CDR3. The chain employs TRBV27 and TRBJ2-5; D ambiguous. This CDR3 region has 11 residues. V dropped 3 bases and J dropped 2 bases, with 1 base sitting between them. Germline lookup yields CDR1 MNHEY and CDR2 SMNVEV (reference sequence). The DNA of the CDR3 is TGTGCCAGCAGTTTTCAAGAGACCCAGTACTTC. Translated, it gives CASSFQETQYF.

This clone has only one observation. The V and J genes are TRBV16 and TRBJ1-5; 8 bases agree with TRBD1. CDR1 is KGHSY and CDR2 is FQNENV in the germline V gene. The CDR3 consists of 15 residues. V gave up 1 base and J gave up 5 bases; unmatched junction bases: 4. CDR3: CASSQFSRGHQPQHF. The CDR3 nucleotides read TGTGCCAGCAGCCAATTTTCCAGGGGGCATCAGCCCCAGCATTTT. Combining the CDR3 with reference TRBV16 and TRBJ1-5 gives the whole variable domain GEEVAQTPKHLVRGEGQKAKLYCAPIKGHSYVFWYQQVLKNEFKFLISFQNENVFDETGMPKERFSAKCLPNSPCSLEIQATKLEDSAVYFCASSQFSRGHQPQHFGDGTRLSIL.

The J gene is TRBJ2-7, the V gene TRBV5-1; D is possibly TRBD2 (5 bases). Germline V gives CDR1 SGHRS, CDR2 YFSETQ. V lost 1 base to trimming and J lost 0 bases, with 11 bases between them. The CDR3 extends over 15 amino acids. CDR3 DNA sequence: TGCGCCAGCAGCTTGCTGGCACGGGGCTCCTACGAGCAGTACTTC. Its translation is CASSLLARGSYEQYF.

V gene TRBV5-6 combines with J gene TRBJ1-2; 7 nucleotides align to TRBD1. Germline trimming cut 7 bases from V and 0 bases from J; bases unmatched to any gene: 3. The CDR3 consists of 13 residues. CDR1 and CDR2 from the germline V gene are SGHDT and YYEEEE. The CDR3 loop reads CASLQGANYGYTF. CDR3 coding DNA: TGTGCCAGCCTCCAGGGGGCTAACTATGGCTACACCTTC. Full variable domain (outside the CDR3, taken from reference TRBV5-6 and TRBJ1-2): DAGVTQSPTHLIKTRGQQVTLRCSPKSGHDTVSWYQQALGQGPQFIFQYYEEEERQRGNFPDRFSGHQFPNYSSELNVNALLLGDSALYLCASLQGANYGYTFGSGTRLTVV.

J is TRBJ2-7 and V is TRBV5-4, with 9 bases that match TRBD1. V dropped 3 bases and J dropped 5; count of bases not matched to a gene: 6. In germline, CDR1 is SGHNT, CDR2 YYREEE (reference sequence). This CDR3 region has 14 residues. In DNA, the CDR3 is TGTGCCAGCAGCTCTGGACAGGGGATCCACGAGCAGTACTTC. This translates into CASSSGQGIHEQYF.

This chain joins TRBV28 and TRBJ2-7, with TRBD2 as a possible D gene (6 bases). The CDR3 runs to 15 residues. V lost 5 bases and J 6 bases, leaving 20 bases between the germline ends. The V gene's germline CDR1 is MDHEN and CDR2 SYDVKM. CDR3 DNA sequence: TGTGCCAGCAGTGGGGCACGGGACTTCCGAAGCGAGCAGTACTTC. Protein: CASSGARDFRSEQYF.

Worth noting for this clone: One junction end disagrees with the germline gene, perhaps due to a read error. The chain combines TRBV7-8 with TRBJ2-4; 9 positions match TRBD1. Germline CDR1 SGHVS, CDR2 FQNEAQ. The length of the CDR3 is 11 residues. The CDR3 DNA sequence: TGTGCCAGCAGCTTAGCCCGGGACAGGGCCTTC. This codes for CASSLARDRAF. Combining the CDR3 with reference TRBV7-8 and TRBJ2-4 gives the whole variable domain GAGVSQSPRYKVAKRGQDVALRCDPISGHVSLFWYQQALGQGPEFLTYFQNEAQLDKSGLPSDRFFAERPEGSVSTLKIQRTQQEDSAVYLCASSLARDRAFGAGTRLSVL.

Regarding this clone: Other DNA sequences in the sample encode the same CDR3. The V and J genes are TRBV11-2 and TRBJ2-7, with 9 bases aligning to TRBD2. Trimming at V came to 4 bases and at J to 3 bases, leaving 4 bases not matched to a gene. Germline CDR1 reads SGHAT; CDR2 reads FQNNGV. The CDR3 extends over 14 amino acids. The CDR3 DNA follows: TGTGCCAGCAGCTACGGGACTAGCAGCTACGAGCAGTACTTC. Protein sequence: CASSYGTSSYEQYF.

The chain carries TRBV10-3 and TRBJ1-2; tentative D call: TRBD1 (6 bases). The V end lost 5 bases, the J end lost 4 bases, and 14 bases lay between the germline ends. This CDR3 comprises 14 residues. CDR1 is ENHRY, CDR2 SYGVKD, per germline. In DNA, the CDR3 is TGTGCCATCAGTAGAGAGGGGGGTCTCTATGGCTACACCTTC. Translation: CAISREGGLYGYTF.

J is TRBJ1-1 and V is TRBV4-1, with D hard to call. The CDR3 has 17 residues. CDR1 is MGHRA, CDR2 YSYEKL, per germline. Between the trimmed V and J ends, which lost 1 base and 1 base, there was a span of 16 bases. The CDR3 protein is CASSQVGFSDSNTEAFF. The CDR3 DNA is TGCGCCAGCAGCCAAGTGGGTTTCTCAGACTCGAACACTGAAGCTTTCTTT.

This clone was recorded once. The gene calls are TRBV27 and TRBJ1-2; D perhaps matches TRBD1 (5 bases). Trimming cost V 6 bases and J 4 bases, with 15 bases left between them. This CDR3 comprises 14 residues. Looked up from germline, CDR1 is MNHEY and CDR2 is SMNVEV (reference sequence). CDR3 nucleotide sequence: TGTGCCAGCAGAAAAGGGGACGGGGCCTATGGCTACACCTTC. Protein: CASRKGDGAYGYTF.

The CDR3 nucleotides are TGTGCCAGTAAACACGGACAGGGGAGCAATCAGCCCCAGCATTTT. As protein: CASKHGQGSNQPQHF. The gene calls are TRBV19 and TRBJ1-5, with 9 positions matching TRBD1. Germline loops: CDR1 LNHDA, CDR2 SQIVND (reference sequence). V dropped 7 bases and J dropped 1; count of bases not matched to a gene: 5. The CDR3 runs 15 residues.

The chain is built from TRBV5-4 and TRBJ1-5; D not resolved. Germline V gene lookup returns CDR1 SGHNT and CDR2 YYREEE (reference sequence). CDR3 length equals 15 residues. Trimming removed 6 bases at V and 4 bases at J, with 17 bases between. CDR3 nucleotides: TGTGCCAGCAACCACCGCCCCGGCGGTAATCAGCCCCAGCATTTT. Its protein product is CASNHRPGGNQPQHF.

The genes are TRBV7-9 and TRBJ2-2, with TRBD2 identical over 9 bases. The junction had 15 bases not matched to a gene; V was cut back by 5 bases and J by 5 bases. Germline values: CDR1 SEHNR, CDR2 FQNEAQ (reference sequence). This CDR3 comprises 18 residues. Here the CDR3 reads CASSPPGLEAGGTGELFF. The CDR3 DNA follows: TGTGCCAGCAGCCCCCCCGGGTTGGAAGCGGGAGGAACCGGGGAGCTGTTTTTT.

A word on this clone: One end of the junction fails to match germline, which may point to a read error. The genes are TRBV5-1 and TRBJ2-7; D ambiguous. CDR1 is SGHRS and CDR2 is YFSETQ in the germline V gene. CDR3 length: 12 residues. CDR3 bases: TGCGCCAGCAGCTTGGACGGAATACCTCTCAACTTC. It yields the protein CASSLDGIPLNF.

Here the CDR3 reads CASSQYSGGGYEQYF. The CDR3 DNA reads as TGCGCCAGCAGCCAGTATAGCGGAGGGGGTTACGAGCAGTACTTC. The chain has TRBV4-1 and TRBJ2-7; D tentatively fits TRBD1 or TRBD2 (6 bases each). This CDR3 region has 15 residues. V gave up 3 bases and J gave up 4 bases, with 16 bases separating them. CDR1 is MGHRA and CDR2 is YSYEKL in the germline V gene.

The chain links TRBV11-2 to TRBJ2-5, with 8 bases matching TRBD2. Germline V gene data show CDR1 as SGHAT and CDR2 as FQNNGV. Unmatched junction bases numbered 5, after V lost 8 bases and J lost 3 bases. This CDR3 has 13 amino acids. CDR3 loop: CASRGGNEETQYF. Written as DNA, the CDR3 is TGTGCCAGCCGCGGGGGGAACGAAGAGACCCAGTACTTC.

The chain uses TRBV15 and TRBJ2-7; D not certain. Germline assignment: CDR1 LNHNV and CDR2 YYDKDF (reference sequence). This CDR3 contains 14 residues. V was pared by 0 bases and J by 5 bases, with 11 bases between. CDR3 protein: CATSRDRVWNEQYF. CDR3 DNA: TGTGCCACCAGCAGAGATAGGGTATGGAACGAGCAGTACTTC. The complete variable domain, with remaining parts taken from reference TRBV15 and TRBJ2-7, reads DAMVIQNPRYQVTQFGKPVTLSCSQTLNHNVMYWYQQKSSQAPKLLFHYYDKDFNNEADTPDNFQSRRPNTSFCFLDIRSPGLGDTAMYLCATSRDRVWNEQYFGPGTRLTVT.

This sequence joins TRBV7-9 and TRBJ2-5; 8 bases line up with TRBD2. Near its end, the DNA agrees better with TRBJ2-7, so the J call may be wrong. Germline V gene data show CDR1 as SEHNR and CDR2 as FQNEAQ (reference sequence). This CDR3 has 15 amino acids. The CDR3 DNA reads as TGTGCCAGCGGAATGCCTAGCGGGTACTCCTACGAGCAGTACTTC. Amino acids: CASGMPSGYSYEQYF.

This sequence joins TRBV27 and TRBJ2-2; 9 positions match TRBD1. CDR1 is MNHEY, CDR2 SMNVEV, per germline (reference sequence). This CDR3 spans 15 amino acids. The V segment lost 8 bases and the J segment 6 bases; nucleotides outside the gene matches: 10. The CDR3 DNA reads TGTGCCAGCGGTGCTAGGACAGGGGCCGCCGGGGAGCTGTTTTTT. It translates to CASGARTGAAGELFF.

The chain uses TRBV28 and TRBJ2-7; TRBD2 agrees at 7 bases. The V gene's germline CDR1 is MDHEN and CDR2 SYDVKM. There are 14 residues in the CDR3. With 6 bases clipped from V and 3 bases from J, the junction kept 8 bases outside the gene matches. CDR3 protein: CASRLGTTLYEQYF. The CDR3 DNA reads TGTGCCAGCAGGTTAGGGACTACCCTCTACGAGCAGTACTTC.

J is TRBJ2-3 and V is TRBV7-8; 9 nucleotides align to TRBD2. With 3 bases clipped from V and 2 bases from J, the junction kept 3 bases outside the gene matches. The CDR3 length is 15 residues. Germline CDR1 SGHVS, CDR2 FQNEAQ. The CDR3 sequence: CASSFRGRVTDTQYF. DNA for the CDR3: TGTGCCAGCAGCTTCCGCGGGAGGGTCACAGATACGCAGTATTTT.

J is TRBJ2-1 and V is TRBV5-1; 9 positions match TRBD2. V gave up 4 bases and J gave up 6 bases; unmatched junction bases: 2. Germline CDR1 and CDR2: SGHRS and YFSETQ. This CDR3 contains 13 residues. The CDR3 spells CASSVAGANEQFF. The CDR3 region has the DNA TGCGCCAGCAGCGTAGCGGGAGCCAATGAGCAGTTCTTC.